This passage covers 2 T cell receptor beta chains from one sample sequenced in a study of the immune and genomic landscape of osteosarcoma. Profiled with immunoSEQ multiplex PCR; TCRdb holds only in-frame clones, not every one. The data contain some 4,400 clones, 71% of them singletons. The post-treatment osteosarcoma tumors were primary, local recurrence or metastasis specimens from poor-prognosis patients. The material sequenced was osteosarcoma tumor tissue from the femur. The receptors come from a human donor with osteosarcoma.

The gene calls are TRBV7-2 and TRBJ2-3; 8 bases agree with TRBD2. CDR3 length: 17 amino acids. Germline CDR1 is SGHTA and CDR2 is FQGNSA. The V gene end was trimmed by 5 bases and the J gene end by 1 base; junction bases not matched to a gene: 11. In nucleotides, the CDR3 is TGTGCCAGCAGCCAAACTATAGCGGGGAGGGGCACAGATACGCAGTATTTT. This codes for CASSQTIAGRGTDTQYF. Combining the CDR3 with reference TRBV7-2 and TRBJ2-3 gives the whole variable domain GAGVSQSPSNKVTEKGKDVELRCDPISGHTALYWYRQSLGQGLEFLIYFQGNSAPDKSGLPSDRFSAERTGGSVSTLTIQRTQQEDSAVYLCASSQTIAGRGTDTQYFGPGTRLTVL.

The chain joins TRBV5-6 to TRBJ2-5; TRBD1 or TRBD2 may be the D gene (5 bases each). The CDR3 spans 15 residues. Germline assignment: CDR1 SGHDT and CDR2 YYEEEE. V lost 4 bases and J lost 5, with 18 bases in between. The DNA for the CDR3 is TGTGCCAGCAGCATCCCCGGGGCGCGGCGGGAGACCCAGTACTTC. Translated: CASSIPGARRETQYF.